This T cell receptor beta chain was recovered during a study of CD8 T cells in ankylosing spondylitis. Study outcomes and limitations: One TCR beta motif, made up of under ten highly homologous variants, appeared characteristic of ankylosing spondylitis blood. There were earlier reports of some motif variants in reactive arthritis synovial fluid and blood.

V was clipped by 4 bases and J by 0 bases, with 10 bases between them. The CDR3 runs 14 residues. Germline V lookup: CDR1 MNHEY, CDR2 SVGAGI. TCRdb used MiXCR to reprocess the 5' RACE reads, holding one entry per CDR3 protein. The table has around 220,000 distinct CDR3 sequences, 15% to 20% seen once. This clonotype has a handful of counts. Its antigen is unidentified. The sequenced sample consisted of blood, either unsorted or a sorted T cell fraction (not recorded which). The receptor comes from a male donor with ankylosing spondylitis. The J gene is TRBJ2-7, the V gene TRBV6-5; D possibly corresponds to TRBD1 (6 bases). CDR3 nucleotide sequence: TGTGCCAGCAGTTCCGGGACACTCTCCTACGAGCAGTACTTC. It yields the protein CASSSGTLSYEQYF.